This TCR beta chain was found in a study of shared clonotypes between healthy human individuals. Study-wide background: CD8 memory received one plate per donor, CD8 naive two, CD4 memory three and CD4 naive three.

J lost 0 bases, V lost 1 base, and 10 bases had no gene match. The CDR3 spans 18 residues. Germline values: CDR1 SNHLY, CDR2 FYNNEI. Terminally differentiated effector memory CD45RA+ cells were excluded by CCR7 positive selection of CD45RO-negative cells. Several immunoSEQ plates received, in even portions, the genomic DNA of each subset. Sequencing was performed with immunoSEQ multiplex PCR; in TCRdb, only in-frame clones are kept and a portion is missing. The top ten hold 1.1% of the sample, which has around 2,000,000 clones, approximately 95% seen once. The sample taken for sequencing was naive CD8+ T cells sorted from blood. The TCR originated in a man aged 18 to 30 in good health. The genes are TRBV2 and TRBJ2-7; 9 nucleotides match TRBD1. CDR3: CASSEVSGQGFYSYEQYF. As DNA, the CDR3 is TGTGCCAGCAGTGAAGTTTCGGGACAGGGTTTTTACTCCTACGAGCAGTACTTC.